Listed below are T cell receptor beta chains from one sample, sequenced in a study of control samples from healthy donors and cancer patients. Only in-frame clones appear in the TCRdb table, and some are missing; sequencing was by immunoSEQ multiplex PCR. The sample includes about 160,000 clones, more than 85% of them seen just once. The specimen was blood. The source of these receptors is a man younger than 35 in good health. Each CDR3 is given with its conserved first and last residue. Fields, in order: V gene, D gene, J gene, CDR3 DNA, CDR3 protein. The D gene is left open where the match is weak.

>TRBV29-1|TRBD1|TRBJ2-3
TGCAGCGTCCTCGAGACAGGGCCGGCAGATACGCAGTATTTT
CSVLETGPADTQYF
>TRBV7-9|NA|TRBJ2-7
TGTGCCAGCAGCTTAGAGTCGGTCTACGAGCAGTACTTC
CASSLESVYEQYF
>TRBV5-1|NA|TRBJ2-7
TGCGCCAGCAGAATAAACACGGACAGCTCCTACGAGCAGTACTTC
CASRINTDSSYEQYF
>TRBV6-6|TRBD1|TRBJ1-2
TGTGCCAGCAGGTATCAACAGGGGAGGTATGGCTACACCTTC
CASRYQQGRYGYTF
>TRBV19|TRBD1|TRBJ2-3
TGTGCCACCCGGACAGGAGCCACAGATACGCAGTATTTT
CATRTGATDTQYF
>TRBV19|NA|TRBJ1-4
TGTGCCAGCGAGTCAACTAATGAAAAACTGTTTTTT
CASESTNEKLFF
>TRBV4-1|NA|TRBJ1-5
TGCGCCAGCAGCCAAGTCAGTGATCAGCCCCAGCATTTT
CASSQVSDQPQHF
>TRBV4-1|TRBD1|TRBJ2-7
TGCGCCAGCAGCCAAGATGGGGCAGGGGGCCCGTACGAGCAGTACTTC
CASSQDGAGGPYEQYF
>TRBV9|NA|TRBJ1-1
TGTGCCAGCAGCGGACCGGGGACGGGGCTGGCCGAAGCTTTCTTT
CASSGPGTGLAEAFF
>TRBV19|NA|TRBJ2-1
TGTGCCAGTAGTAGAACCGGGACAGGGGGAGTAGCGGGAGGGTACAATGAGCAGTTCTTC
CASSRTGTGGVAGGYNEQFF